This T cell receptor beta chain was found in a study of control samples from healthy donors and cancer patients. The germline V and J ends were trimmed by 0 bases and 3 bases, with 18 bases remaining between them. This CDR3 comprises 17 residues. Germline CDR1 is LNHNV and CDR2 is YYDKDF (reference sequence). Measured with immunoSEQ multiplex PCR; TCRdb has only the in-frame clones, and not every one. The sample holds tens of thousands of clones; roughly 87% are singletons and the top ten take more than 13%. The TCR originated in a man aged 55 to 69 with head and neck cancer. What was sequenced was PBMCs. The chain couples TRBV15 to TRBJ2-7; D could derive from TRBD1 or TRBD2 (5 bases each). The CDR3, as DNA: TGTGCCACCAGCAGAGATCGGGGAAACAGGATTATCTACGAGCAGTACTTC. Translating gives CATSRDRGNRIIYEQYF.